The rows below give T cell receptor beta chains drawn from one sample of a study of blood T cell repertoires in COVID-19. Using immunoSEQ multiplex PCR, the repertoire was profiled, and TCRdb retains in-frame clones only, with some absent. The sample contains about 72,000 clones, 85% to 90% of which appear only once. The sample consisted of peripheral blood. These TCRs come from a man aged 70-80 years with active or convalescent COVID-19. CDR3s include the opening cysteine and the closing phenylalanine or tryptophan. D genes are given only for firm matches. Clone size is given for some rows only: seen once, a few or many times, or a class if the clone is expanded.

v_gene: TRBV4-1
d_gene: .
abundance: once
j_gene: TRBJ1-3
CDR3aa: CASSPRRTDSGNTIYF
CDR3nt: TGCGCCAGCAGCCCTAGGAGGACAGACTCTGGAAACACCATATATTTT

v_gene: TRBV2
d_gene: TRBD2
abundance: .
j_gene: TRBJ2-7
CDR3aa: CASGLVFYEQYF
CDR3nt: TGTGCCAGTGGACTAGTGTTCTACGAGCAGTACTTC

v_gene: TRBV28
d_gene: TRBD1
abundance: .
j_gene: TRBJ1-2
CDR3aa: CASRQGNYGYTF
CDR3nt: TGTGCCAGCAGACAGGGGAACTATGGCTACACCTTC

v_gene: TRBV6-2/TRBV6-3
d_gene: .
abundance: .
j_gene: TRBJ1-5
CDR3aa: CASSYLEGAQPQHF
CDR3nt: TGTGCCAGCAGTTATTTGGAGGGTGCTCAGCCCCAGCATTTT

v_gene: TRBV28
d_gene: TRBD1
abundance: .
j_gene: TRBJ1-5
CDR3aa: CASSLLGTGVGQPQHF
CDR3nt: TGTGCCAGCAGCCTCCTCGGAACAGGGGTTGGTCAGCCCCAGCATTTT

v_gene: TRBV14
d_gene: TRBD1
abundance: .
j_gene: TRBJ2-5
CDR3aa: CASSYYSGTGVRETQYF
CDR3nt: TGTGCCAGCAGCTATTACTCCGGGACAGGGGTCAGGGAGACCCAGTACTTC

v_gene: TRBV6-1
d_gene: TRBD1
abundance: .
j_gene: TRBJ2-7
CDR3aa: CASSDEARGQPYEQYF
CDR3nt: TGTGCCAGCAGTGACGAAGCTAGGGGGCAACCCTACGAGCAGTACTTC

v_gene: TRBV7-9
d_gene: TRBD2
abundance: few
j_gene: TRBJ2-1
CDR3aa: CASSARKRTGGSYNEQFF
CDR3nt: TGTGCCAGCAGCGCACGGAAAAGGACGGGAGGCTCCTACAATGAGCAGTTCTTC

v_gene: TRBV25-1
d_gene: .
abundance: .
j_gene: TRBJ1-1
CDR3aa: CASSALAGTSEAFF
CDR3nt: TGTGCCAGCAGTGCCCTGGCAGGGACTAGTGAAGCTTTCTTT

v_gene: TRBV12-3/TRBV12-4
d_gene: .
abundance: .
j_gene: TRBJ1-2
CDR3aa: CASSEGRSRGYTF
CDR3nt: TGTGCCAGCAGTGAAGGGAGGTCGCGTGGCTACACCTTC

v_gene: TRBV14
d_gene: TRBD1
abundance: .
j_gene: TRBJ2-7
CDR3aa: CASSQGGTGVYEQYF
CDR3nt: TGTGCCAGCAGCCAAGGAGGGACAGGAGTCTACGAGCAGTACTTC

v_gene: TRBV5-4
d_gene: TRBD2
abundance: .
j_gene: TRBJ2-7
CDR3aa: CASTGGLAGRYEQYF
CDR3nt: TGTGCCAGCACCGGGGGGTTAGCGGGAAGGTACGAGCAGTACTTC

v_gene: TRBV4-2
d_gene: TRBD1
abundance: .
j_gene: TRBJ1-1
CDR3aa: CASSQQIAAGGFGTEAFF
CDR3nt: TGTGCCAGCAGCCAACAGATTGCGGCAGGGGGTTTCGGCACTGAAGCTTTCTTT

v_gene: TRBV6-5
d_gene: .
abundance: .
j_gene: TRBJ2-7
CDR3aa: CASSYGTGSSYEQYF
CDR3nt: TGTGCCAGCAGTTACGGGACTGGAAGCTCCTACGAGCAGTACTTC

v_gene: TRBV30
d_gene: .
abundance: once
j_gene: TRBJ1-6
CDR3aa: CAWSVLGQGNSPLHF
CDR3nt: TGTGCCTGGAGTGTACTCGGGCAGGGGAATTCACCCCTCCACTTT

v_gene: TRBV20-1
d_gene: TRBD1
abundance: .
j_gene: TRBJ1-3
CDR3aa: CSASGPGGYGNTIYF
CDR3nt: TGCAGTGCTAGTGGACCAGGGGGTTATGGAAACACCATATATTTT

v_gene: TRBV28
d_gene: .
abundance: .
j_gene: TRBJ1-6
CDR3aa: CASSLFDSSENSPLHF
CDR3nt: TGTGCCAGCAGTTTATTTGACTCCTCGGAAAATTCACCCCTCCACTTT

v_gene: TRBV24-1
d_gene: .
abundance: few
j_gene: TRBJ2-2
CDR3aa: CATGAGQNTGELFF
CDR3nt: TGTGCCACGGGAGCGGGACAGAACACCGGGGAGCTGTTTTTT

v_gene: TRBV5-1
d_gene: TRBD1
abundance: .
j_gene: TRBJ1-2
CDR3aa: CASSQGPGQVSSYGYTF
CDR3nt: TGCGCCAGCAGCCAGGGTCCGGGACAGGTTTCGAGCTATGGCTACACCTTC

v_gene: TRBV9
d_gene: .
abundance: .
j_gene: TRBJ1-1
CDR3aa: CASSAGTSLKTEAFF
CDR3nt: TGTGCCAGCAGCGCGGGGACATCCTTGAAGACTGAAGCTTTCTTT

v_gene: TRBV13
d_gene: .
abundance: .
j_gene: TRBJ2-1
CDR3aa: CASSFGTSSYNEQFF
CDR3nt: TGTGCCAGCAGCTTCGGGACTTCCTCCTACAATGAGCAGTTCTTC

v_gene: TRBV11-3
d_gene: .
abundance: once
j_gene: TRBJ2-2
CDR3aa: CASSLVRGELFF
CDR3nt: TGTGCCAGCAGTCTAGTTCGGGGGGAGCTGTTTTTT

v_gene: TRBV6-5
d_gene: TRBD1
abundance: .
j_gene: TRBJ1-3
CDR3aa: CASSSGTGGNTIYF
CDR3nt: TGTGCCAGCTCCTCCGGGACAGGCGGAAACACCATATATTTT

v_gene: TRBV7-7
d_gene: TRBD1
abundance: .
j_gene: TRBJ1-1
CDR3aa: CASRTLKRQGLSTNTEAFF
CDR3nt: TGTGCTAGCAGAACACTCAAGAGACAGGGATTAAGTACGAACACTGAAGCTTTCTTT

v_gene: TRBV28
d_gene: TRBD1
abundance: .
j_gene: TRBJ1-6
CDR3aa: CASRGQGAGNSPLHF
CDR3nt: TGTGCCAGCAGGGGCCAGGGGGCGGGTAATTCACCCCTCCACTTT

v_gene: TRBV29-1
d_gene: TRBD2
abundance: .
j_gene: TRBJ2-7
CDR3aa: CSVRGLAGAYEQYF
CDR3nt: TGCAGCGTTCGGGGACTAGCGGGGGCCTACGAGCAGTACTTC

v_gene: TRBV7-3
d_gene: .
abundance: .
j_gene: TRBJ1-1
CDR3aa: CASSPLGGNTEAFF
CDR3nt: TGTGCCAGCAGCCCCCTCGGGGGAAACACTGAAGCTTTCTTT

v_gene: TRBV30
d_gene: TRBD1
abundance: .
j_gene: TRBJ1-1
CDR3aa: CAWSLGTGGAFF
CDR3nt: TGTGCCTGGAGTTTAGGGACAGGGGGAGCTTTCTTT

v_gene: TRBV24-1
d_gene: .
abundance: few
j_gene: TRBJ2-2
CDR3aa: CATSDSGRVRGELFF
CDR3nt: TGTGCCACCAGTGATTCAGGCAGGGTCCGCGGGGAGCTGTTTTTT

v_gene: TRBV12-3/TRBV12-4
d_gene: .
abundance: once
j_gene: TRBJ1-4
CDR3aa: CASKELANEKLFF
CDR3nt: TGTGCCAGCAAGGAGCTGGCTAATGAAAAACTGTTTTTT

v_gene: TRBV18
d_gene: .
abundance: .
j_gene: TRBJ2-1
CDR3aa: CASSPAFGSSYNEQFF
CDR3nt: TGTGCCAGCTCACCTGCTTTCGGGAGCTCCTACAATGAGCAGTTCTTC

v_gene: TRBV28
d_gene: .
abundance: .
j_gene: TRBJ1-1
CDR3aa: CASRGLIEAFF
CDR3nt: TGTGCCAGCAGGGGACTGATCGAAGCTTTCTTT

v_gene: TRBV24-1
d_gene: .
abundance: .
j_gene: TRBJ1-2
CDR3aa: CATSDFLNYGYTF
CDR3nt: TGTGCCACCAGTGATTTCCTCAACTATGGCTACACCTTC

v_gene: TRBV2
d_gene: TRBD2
abundance: .
j_gene: TRBJ2-1
CDR3aa: CARGRTSGGNEQFF
CDR3nt: TGTGCCAGAGGAAGGACTAGCGGGGGCAATGAGCAGTTCTTC

v_gene: TRBV18
d_gene: .
abundance: .
j_gene: TRBJ2-1
CDR3aa: CASSPQSGDNEQFF
CDR3nt: TGTGCCAGCTCACCACAGTCAGGGGACAATGAGCAGTTCTTC

v_gene: TRBV28
d_gene: TRBD1
abundance: .
j_gene: TRBJ1-2
CDR3aa: CASSFPDRGGYGYTF
CDR3nt: TGTGCCAGCAGTTTCCCCGACAGGGGGGGCTATGGCTACACCTTC

v_gene: TRBV2
d_gene: .
abundance: .
j_gene: TRBJ2-4
CDR3aa: CASSFTKNIQYF
CDR3nt: TGTGCCAGCAGTTTCACCAAAAACATTCAGTACTTC

v_gene: TRBV18
d_gene: .
abundance: .
j_gene: TRBJ2-7
CDR3aa: CASSPSAGSYEQYF
CDR3nt: TGTGCCAGCTCACCATCCGCAGGCTCCTACGAGCAGTACTTC

v_gene: TRBV28
d_gene: TRBD2
abundance: .
j_gene: TRBJ2-3
CDR3aa: CASSLGWREAPDTQYF
CDR3nt: TGTGCCAGCAGCCTCGGGTGGCGGGAGGCCCCAGATACGCAGTATTTT

v_gene: TRBV5-1
d_gene: TRBD1
abundance: .
j_gene: TRBJ2-2
CDR3aa: CASSLAAQGVSGELFF
CDR3nt: TGCGCCAGCAGCTTGGCCGCCCAGGGGGTTTCCGGGGAGCTGTTTTTT

v_gene: TRBV18
d_gene: .
abundance: .
j_gene: TRBJ2-1
CDR3aa: CASSPPHGMSEQFF
CDR3nt: TGTGCCAGCTCACCACCCCACGGTATGAGTGAGCAGTTCTTC

v_gene: TRBV5-6
d_gene: TRBD1
abundance: .
j_gene: TRBJ2-7
CDR3aa: CASSSRQGARHEQYF
CDR3nt: TGTGCCAGCAGTTCCCGACAGGGGGCGCGTCACGAGCAGTACTTC

v_gene: TRBV7-2
d_gene: TRBD2
abundance: .
j_gene: TRBJ2-1
CDR3aa: CASSLAASGRAGEQFF
CDR3nt: TGTGCCAGCAGCTTAGCGGCTAGCGGGAGGGCGGGTGAGCAGTTCTTC

v_gene: TRBV7-2
d_gene: .
abundance: .
j_gene: TRBJ1-2
CDR3aa: CASSLLILRGGYGYTF
CDR3nt: TGTGCCAGCAGCTTATTAATTTTGCGGGGAGGCTATGGCTACACCTTC

v_gene: TRBV6-5
d_gene: .
abundance: .
j_gene: TRBJ1-1
CDR3aa: CASKKDRTNTEAFF
CDR3nt: TGTGCCAGCAAGAAGGACAGAACGAACACTGAAGCTTTCTTT

v_gene: TRBV14
d_gene: .
abundance: .
j_gene: TRBJ2-1
CDR3aa: CASSHPPRTDRDTYNEQFF
CDR3nt: TGTGCCAGCAGCCATCCTCCTCGGACAGACCGGGACACCTACAATGAGCAGTTCTTC

v_gene: TRBV7-9
d_gene: .
abundance: .
j_gene: TRBJ1-2
CDR3aa: CASSILRGDYGYTF
CDR3nt: TGTGCCAGCAGCATCCTAAGGGGCGACTATGGCTACACCTTC

v_gene: TRBV11-2
d_gene: .
abundance: .
j_gene: TRBJ2-7
CDR3aa: CASTLSRVSYEQYF
CDR3nt: TGTGCCAGCACCCTATCGAGGGTGTCCTACGAGCAGTACTTC

v_gene: TRBV28
d_gene: .
abundance: few
j_gene: TRBJ1-5
CDR3aa: CASSPIHSNQPQHF
CDR3nt: TGTGCCAGCAGTCCAATACATAGCAATCAGCCCCAGCATTTT

v_gene: TRBV7-9
d_gene: TRBD1
abundance: .
j_gene: TRBJ1-3
CDR3aa: CASSFAQGPRSTIYF
CDR3nt: TGTGCCAGCAGCTTCGCACAGGGGCCACGTAGCACCATATATTTT